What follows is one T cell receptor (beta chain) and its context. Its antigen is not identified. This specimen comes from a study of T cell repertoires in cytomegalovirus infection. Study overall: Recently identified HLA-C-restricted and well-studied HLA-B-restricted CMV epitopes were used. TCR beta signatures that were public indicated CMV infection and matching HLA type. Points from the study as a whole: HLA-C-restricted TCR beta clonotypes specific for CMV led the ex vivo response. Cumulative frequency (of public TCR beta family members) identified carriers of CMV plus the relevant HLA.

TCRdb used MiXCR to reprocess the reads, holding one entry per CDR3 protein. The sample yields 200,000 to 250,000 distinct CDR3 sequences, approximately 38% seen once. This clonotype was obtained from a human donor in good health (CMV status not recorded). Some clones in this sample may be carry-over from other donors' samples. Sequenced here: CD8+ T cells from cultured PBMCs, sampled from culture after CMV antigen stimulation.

CDR3 coding DNA: TGTGCCAGCAGCTTAGTTGGGGACAGGACTATGAACACTGAAGCTTTCTTT. It yields the protein CASSLVGDRTMNTEAFF. The chain links TRBV7-6 to TRBJ1-1; TRBD1 matches 8 bases. The germline gives CDR1 SGHVS, CDR2 FNYEAQ. Unmatched junction bases numbered 7, after V lost 1 base and J lost 0 bases. This CDR3 spans 17 amino acids.